This is a list of T cell receptor beta chains from one sample in a study of siplizumab effects on memory and regulatory T cells. Repertoires were generated with immunoSEQ multiplex PCR, while TCRdb's copy carries only in-frame clones and drops some. The repertoire includes approximately 7,000 clones, 65% to 70% of them detected once, and over 45% sits in the top ten. The specimen was effector memory CD8+ T cells sorted from blood. All receptors come from a human donor in good health. The CDR3 runs from the conserved cysteine through the conserved F or W. A D gene is named only where the DNA matches it firmly. Where a row states a size, it is once, few, many or the class of an expanded clone; other rows omit it.

d_call	clone_size	v_call	j_call	cdr3_nt	cdr3_aa
.	large	TRBV7-9	TRBJ2-1	TGTGCCAGCAGATCCTACGCCGCCGTCGATGAGCAGTTCTTC	CASRSYAAVDEQFF
.	.	TRBV7-9	TRBJ2-2	TGTGCCAGCAGCTGGCTATCCGGCACCGGGGAGCTGTTTTTT	CASSWLSGTGELFF
.	.	TRBV5-6	TRBJ2-7	TGTGCCAGCAGCTTAGGAGATTTCATCTACGAGCAGTACTTC	CASSLGDFIYEQYF
.	.	TRBV15	TRBJ2-7	TGTGCCACCAGCAGAGGGGGGGGCTTCCCCTACGAGCAGTACTTC	CATSRGGGFPYEQYF
.	.	TRBV5-1	TRBJ2-7	TGCGCCAGCAGCTTGGACGGGGCTAACTCCTACGAGCAGTACTTC	CASSLDGANSYEQYF
TRBD1	.	TRBV2	TRBJ2-7	TGTGCCAGCAGTGCGACAGGGGGCAAGTACGAGCAGTACTTC	CASSATGGKYEQYF
TRBD1	.	TRBV7-9	TRBJ1-1	TGTGCCAGCAGCTTAGTAACAGGGGTTACTGAAGCTTTCTTT	CASSLVTGVTEAFF
.	.	TRBV4-1	TRBJ2-3	TGCGCCAGCAGCCAAGGTGGGGCTGCAGATACGCAGTATTTT	CASSQGGAADTQYF
.	few	TRBV7-9	TRBJ2-7	TGTGCCAGCAGTATAGGGGGAGGTCTCAACGAGCAGTACTTC	CASSIGGGLNEQYF
.	.	TRBV6-1	TRBJ1-5	TGTGCCAGCAGTGAAAGAGAGGGCGGGGGCAATCAGCCCCAGCATTTT	CASSEREGGGNQPQHF
.	.	TRBV6-5	TRBJ2-7	TGTGCCAGCGCCGACGTCGAAAAATACGAGCAGTACTTC	CASADVEKYEQYF
.	.	TRBV9	TRBJ2-5	TGTGCCAGCAGCGGAGGGACCGAGGGGGAGACCCAGTACTTC	CASSGGTEGETQYF
.	.	TRBV15	TRBJ1-4	TGTGCCACCAGCGCACACAGAGGGGTTAATGAAAAACTGTTTTTT	CATSAHRGVNEKLFF
TRBD2	.	TRBV27	TRBJ2-1	TGTGCCAGCAGTTCGGCGGGGGAGGGCTACAATGAGCAGTTCTTC	CASSSAGEGYNEQFF
TRBD2	.	TRBV13	TRBJ2-2	TGTGCCAGCAGCTTAGGCCTAGCGGGAGGTACCGGGGAGCTGTTTTTT	CASSLGLAGGTGELFF
.	.	TRBV2	TRBJ2-4	TGTGCCAGCAGCGATCCGGACCATGGAAACATTCAGTACTTC	CASSDPDHGNIQYF
.	.	TRBV11-3	TRBJ2-1	TGTGCCAGCAGCTTAGATCTGGGGAGTGAGCAGTTCTTC	CASSLDLGSEQFF
.	once	TRBV6-5	TRBJ2-7	TGTGCCAGCAGTTACATGGAGGACCACGAGCAGTACTTC	CASSYMEDHEQYF
.	once	TRBV7-2	TRBJ1-1	TGTGCCAGCAGCTTCCTGGCAGGGGCCACTGAAGCTTTCTTT	CASSFLAGATEAFF
.	few	TRBV7-9	TRBJ1-4	TGTGCCAGCAGCTCCGAATGGGGGGCGAATGAAAAACTGTTTTTT	CASSSEWGANEKLFF
.	once	TRBV4-2	TRBJ2-6	TGTGCCAGCAGCCAAGATCTGGACTCTGGGGCCAACGTCCTGACTTTC	CASSQDLDSGANVLTF
TRBD1	once	TRBV6-1	TRBJ1-2	TGTGCCAGCAGTGAAGAACGGACAGGGGGCGATGGCTACACCTTC	CASSEERTGGDGYTF
.	.	TRBV7-9	TRBJ2-7	TGTGCCAGCAGCGATCGAAAATACGAGCAGTACTTC	CASSDRKYEQYF
TRBD1	few	TRBV19	TRBJ1-4	TGTGCCAGTAGTGAACTGACAGGGGCTAATGAAAAACTGTTTTTT	CASSELTGANEKLFF
.	once	TRBV10-2	TRBJ2-7	TGCGCCAGCAGTGTTGCGGAGCACTACGAGCAGTACTTC	CASSVAEHYEQYF
.	.	TRBV5-1	TRBJ2-7	TGCGCCAGCAGCCAAGATCTACTAGGGAGCCCCTACGAGCAGTACTTC	CASSQDLLGSPYEQYF
.	.	TRBV30	TRBJ1-2	TGTGCCTGGGGTCCCGGGGTGGGGACCTACTATGGCTACACCTTC	CAWGPGVGTYYGYTF
.	.	TRBV6-1	TRBJ2-7	TGTGCCAGCAGTGAAAGGGATTCGGGCGAGCAGTACTTC	CASSERDSGEQYF
TRBD2	.	TRBV30	TRBJ2-1	TGTGCCTGGAGTACTAGCGGGAAGGAGTACAATGAGCAGTTCTTC	CAWSTSGKEYNEQFF
.	.	TRBV19	TRBJ2-2	TGTGCCAGTAGTGTAGACCCAGGGACCGGGGAGCTGTTTTTT	CASSVDPGTGELFF
.	.	TRBV5-1	TRBJ1-4	TGCGCCAGCAGCGGCATAAATGAAAAACTGTTTTTT	CASSGINEKLFF
.	.	TRBV2	TRBJ2-1	TGTGCCAGCATTCAAGGGAGCCACTCCTACAATGAGCAGTTCTTC	CASIQGSHSYNEQFF
.	.	TRBV7-8	TRBJ1-1	TGTGCCAGCAGCTTACAGGGCTTGGACACTGAAGCTTTCTTT	CASSLQGLDTEAFF
.	.	TRBV29-1	TRBJ2-1	TGCAGCGCCGACACCCTATCCTACAATGAGCAGTTCTTC	CSADTLSYNEQFF
.	few	TRBV2	TRBJ2-1	TGTGCCAGCAAGCTGAGAAACAATGAGCAGTTCTTC	CASKLRNNEQFF
.	few	TRBV2	TRBJ2-1	TGTGCCAGCAGCGAGGACGGGGCCCCCTACAATGAGCAGTTCTTC	CASSEDGAPYNEQFF
TRBD1	few	TRBV6-1	TRBJ2-5	TGTGCCAGTGACCCCGGGACAGGGGGAGAGACCCAGTACTTC	CASDPGTGGETQYF
TRBD1	.	TRBV23-1	TRBJ2-3	TGCGCCAGCAGTCCTCGGGACAGAGAAAAAAGGGATACGCAGTATTTT	CASSPRDREKRDTQYF
.	.	TRBV15	TRBJ1-4	TGTGCCACCAACCAGGGAGGGGAGGAAAAACTGTTTTTT	CATNQGGEEKLFF
TRBD2	.	TRBV4-2	TRBJ2-7	TGTGCCAGCAGCCAAGGACTAGCGGAGACCTACGAGCAGTACTTC	CASSQGLAETYEQYF
.	.	TRBV7-6	TRBJ1-4	TGTGCCAGCAGCTTAGATGGATCAGGGTGGAAACTGTTTTTT	CASSLDGSGWKLFF